The clone carrying this TCR beta chain was recorded a few times. V was clipped by 4 bases and J by 0 bases; unmatched bases: 7. Germline V gives CDR1 SGDLS, CDR2 YYNGEE. The CDR3 loop spans 15 amino acids. The study ran its PCR with 60 Vbeta and 13 Jbeta primers. Method: immunoSEQ multiplex PCR; TCRdb's copy keeps in-frame clones and lacks some. In the table there are some 120,000 clones, 9.5% of which are singletons. Though nominally healthy at sampling, donors likely had unrecorded immune exposures. The data originate from a study of cytomegalovirus exposure and HLA in healthy donors. The gene calls are TRBV9 and TRBJ2-7; 7 nucleotides match TRBD1. Sequencing was done on a sample of PBMCs. This clonotype was sampled from a man aged 30 to 39 in good health and CMV-seronegative. This CDR3 reads CASSPGTVSSYEQYF. The CDR3, as DNA: TGTGCCAGCAGCCCCGGGACAGTCTCCTCCTACGAGCAGTACTTC.